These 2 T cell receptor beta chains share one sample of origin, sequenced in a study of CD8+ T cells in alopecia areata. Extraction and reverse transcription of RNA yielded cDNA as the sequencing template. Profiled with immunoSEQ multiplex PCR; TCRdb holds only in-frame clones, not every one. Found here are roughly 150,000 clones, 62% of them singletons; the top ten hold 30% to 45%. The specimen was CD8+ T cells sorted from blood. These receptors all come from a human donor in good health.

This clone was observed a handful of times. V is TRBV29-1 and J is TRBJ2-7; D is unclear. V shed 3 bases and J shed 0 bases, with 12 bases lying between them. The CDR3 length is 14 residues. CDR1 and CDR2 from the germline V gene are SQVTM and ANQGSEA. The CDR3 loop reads CSVEGDGVSYEQYF. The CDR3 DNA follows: TGCAGCGTTGAGGGTGATGGAGTCTCCTACGAGCAGTACTTC.

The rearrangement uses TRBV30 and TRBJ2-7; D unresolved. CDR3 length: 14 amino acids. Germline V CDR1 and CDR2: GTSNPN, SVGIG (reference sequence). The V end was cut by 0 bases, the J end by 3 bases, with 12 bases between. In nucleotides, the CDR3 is TGTGCCTGGAGTGTACCCCACCGCGACTACGAGCAGTACTTC. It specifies CAWSVPHRDYEQYF.